This T cell receptor beta chain was identified during a study of T cell responses to AZD1222 COVID-19 vaccine. General study points: Epitopes outside B.1.351 and B.1.1.7 mutated regions reportedly drew nearly half of spike TCRs. The sample set comprised mostly white British donors with more females, and clonal diversity was possibly underestimated. Among AZD1222 vaccinees, only six or seven were seropositive at baseline.

Second doses that came at about 4 or about 12 weeks were put together. This clone was seen once. The antigen remains undetermined. Assay: immunoSEQ multiplex PCR; the TCRdb copy retains only in-frame clones and omits some. The table shows 65,000 to 85,000 clones, with about four fifths occurring only once. The receptor comes from an adult who received the AZD1222 COVID-19 vaccine. The sample was peripheral blood, taken 28 days after the second AZD1222 dose.

The CDR3 DNA is TGTGCCAGCAGTGAGGGGGCTGGTGAGCAGTTCTTC. It yields the protein CASSEGAGEQFF. The chain combines TRBV6-1 with TRBJ2-1; D perhaps matches TRBD1 (6 bases). The CDR3 loop spans 12 amino acids. Deletions cut 3 bases from V and 9 bases from J, with 9 bases between. The V gene's germline CDR1 is MNHNS and CDR2 SASEGT.